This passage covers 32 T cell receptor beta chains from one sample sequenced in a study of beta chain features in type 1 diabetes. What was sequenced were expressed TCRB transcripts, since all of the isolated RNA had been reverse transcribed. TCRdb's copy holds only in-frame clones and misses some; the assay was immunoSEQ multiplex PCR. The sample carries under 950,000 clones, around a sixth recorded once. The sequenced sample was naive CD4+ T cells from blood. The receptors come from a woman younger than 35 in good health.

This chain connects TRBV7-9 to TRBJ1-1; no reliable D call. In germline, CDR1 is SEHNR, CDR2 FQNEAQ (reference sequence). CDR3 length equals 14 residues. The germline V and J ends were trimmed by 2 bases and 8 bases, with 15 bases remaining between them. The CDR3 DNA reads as TGTGCCAGCAGCTTATCTGGGAATGCCAGGGAAGCTTTCTTT. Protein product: CASSLSGNAREAFF. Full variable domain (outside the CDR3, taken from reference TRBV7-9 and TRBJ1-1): DTGVSQNPRHKITKRGQNVTFRCDPISEHNRLYWYRQTLGQGPEFLTYFQNEAQLEKSRLLSDRFSAERPKGSFSTLEIQRTEQGDSAMYLCASSLSGNAREAFFGQGTRLTVV.

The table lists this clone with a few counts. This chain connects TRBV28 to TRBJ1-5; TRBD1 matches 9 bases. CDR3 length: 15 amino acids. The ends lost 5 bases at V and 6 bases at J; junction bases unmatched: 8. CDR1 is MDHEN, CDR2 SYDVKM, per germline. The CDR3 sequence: CASSPGQGYSQPQHF. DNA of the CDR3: TGTGCCAGCAGTCCCGGACAGGGGTACAGTCAGCCCCAGCATTTT. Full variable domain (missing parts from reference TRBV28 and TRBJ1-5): DVKVTQSSRYLVKRTGEKVFLECVQDMDHENMFWYRQDPGLGLRLIYFSYDVKMKEKGDIPEGYSVSREKKERFSLILESASTNQTSMYLCASSPGQGYSQPQHFGDGTRLSIL.

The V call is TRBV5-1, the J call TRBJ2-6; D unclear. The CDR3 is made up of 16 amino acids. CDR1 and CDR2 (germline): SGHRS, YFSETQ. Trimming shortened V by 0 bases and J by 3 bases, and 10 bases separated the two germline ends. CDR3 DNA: TGCGCCAGCAGCTTGGAACCCTCGGGTGGGGCCAACGTCCTGACTTTC. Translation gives CASSLEPSGGANVLTF.

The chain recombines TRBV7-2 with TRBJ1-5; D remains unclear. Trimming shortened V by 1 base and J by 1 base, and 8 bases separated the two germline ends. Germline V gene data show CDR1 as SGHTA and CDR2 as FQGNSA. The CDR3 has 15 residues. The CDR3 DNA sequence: TGTGCCAGCAGCTTAGAGGGCGGGAGCAATCAGCCCCAGCATTTT. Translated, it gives CASSLEGGSNQPQHF.

In nucleotides, the CDR3 is TGTGCCAGCTCTCCCACCCTAGGGGGTTATGAAAAACTGTTTTTT. Its translation is CASSPTLGGYEKLFF. This chain uses TRBV18 with TRBJ1-4; maybe TRBD1 (6 bases). Germline loops: CDR1 KGHSH, CDR2 LQKENI. The V and J ends lost 6 bases and 6 bases respectively, with 17 bases between them. This CDR3 spans 15 amino acids.

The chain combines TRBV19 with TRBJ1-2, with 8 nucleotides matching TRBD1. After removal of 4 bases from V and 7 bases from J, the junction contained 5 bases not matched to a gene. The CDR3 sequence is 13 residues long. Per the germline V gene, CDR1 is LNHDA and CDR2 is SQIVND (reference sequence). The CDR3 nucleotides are TGTGCCAGTAGTACTTCAGGGGGCGTTGGCTACACCTTC. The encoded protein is CASSTSGGVGYTF. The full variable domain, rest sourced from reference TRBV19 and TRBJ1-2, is DGGITQSPKYLFRKEGQNVTLSCEQNLNHDAMYWYRQDPGQGLRLIYYSQIVNDFQKGDIAEGYSVSREKKESFPLTVTSAQKNPTAFYLCASSTSGGVGYTFGSGTRLTVV.

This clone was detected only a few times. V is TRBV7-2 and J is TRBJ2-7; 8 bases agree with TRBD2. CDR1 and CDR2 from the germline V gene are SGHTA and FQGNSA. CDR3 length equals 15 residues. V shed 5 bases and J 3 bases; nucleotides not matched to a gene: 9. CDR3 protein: CASSPHMSGSYEQYF. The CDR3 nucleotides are TGTGCCAGCAGCCCCCACATGAGCGGGAGCTACGAGCAGTACTTC.

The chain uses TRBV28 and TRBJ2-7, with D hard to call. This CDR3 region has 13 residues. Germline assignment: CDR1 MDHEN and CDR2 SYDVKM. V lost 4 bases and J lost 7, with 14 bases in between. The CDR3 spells CASSWVGSGEQYF. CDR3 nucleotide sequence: TGTGCCAGCAGTTGGGTGGGATCGGGTGAGCAGTACTTC.

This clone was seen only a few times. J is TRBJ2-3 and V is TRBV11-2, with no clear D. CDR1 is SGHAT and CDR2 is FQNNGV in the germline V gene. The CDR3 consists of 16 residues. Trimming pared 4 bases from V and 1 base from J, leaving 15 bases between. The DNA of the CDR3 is TGTGCCAGCAGCTGGGCCCGCGGAGTCGGCACAGATACGCAGTATTTT. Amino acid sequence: CASSWARGVGTDTQYF.

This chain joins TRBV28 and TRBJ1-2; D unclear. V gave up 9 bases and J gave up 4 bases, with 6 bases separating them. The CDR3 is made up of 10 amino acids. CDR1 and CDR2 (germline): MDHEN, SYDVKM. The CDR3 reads CASGSYGYTF. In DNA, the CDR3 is TGTGCCAGTGGAAGCTATGGCTACACCTTC.

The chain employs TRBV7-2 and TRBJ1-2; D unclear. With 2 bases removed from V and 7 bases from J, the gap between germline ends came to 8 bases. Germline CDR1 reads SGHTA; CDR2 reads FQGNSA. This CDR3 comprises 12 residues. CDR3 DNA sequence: TGTGCCAGCAGCTTACGAGGGTTTGGCTACACCTTC. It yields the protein CASSLRGFGYTF.

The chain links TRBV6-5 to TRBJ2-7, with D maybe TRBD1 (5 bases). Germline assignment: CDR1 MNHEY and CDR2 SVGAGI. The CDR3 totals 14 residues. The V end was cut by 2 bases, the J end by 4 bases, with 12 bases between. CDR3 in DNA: TGTGCCAGCAGTTACGGCGGAAGGGGTTACGAGCAGTACTTC. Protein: CASSYGGRGYEQYF.

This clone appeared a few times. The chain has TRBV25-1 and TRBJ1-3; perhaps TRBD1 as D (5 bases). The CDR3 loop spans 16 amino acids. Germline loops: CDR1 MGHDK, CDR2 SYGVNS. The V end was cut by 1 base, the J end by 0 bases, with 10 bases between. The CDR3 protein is CASSEWGGSSGNTIYF. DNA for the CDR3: TGTGCCAGCAGTGAATGGGGCGGAAGCTCTGGAAACACCATATATTTT.

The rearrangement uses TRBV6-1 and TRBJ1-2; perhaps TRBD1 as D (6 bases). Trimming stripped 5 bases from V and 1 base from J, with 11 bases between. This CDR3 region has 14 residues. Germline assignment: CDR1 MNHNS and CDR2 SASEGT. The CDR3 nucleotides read TGTGCCAGCAGTTATCTAGGGGGTAACTATGGCTACACCTTC. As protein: CASSYLGGNYGYTF.

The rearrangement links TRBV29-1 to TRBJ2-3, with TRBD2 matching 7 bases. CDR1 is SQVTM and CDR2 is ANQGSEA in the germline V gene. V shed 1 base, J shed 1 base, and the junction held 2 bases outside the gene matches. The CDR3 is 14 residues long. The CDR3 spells CSVEARGGTDTQYF. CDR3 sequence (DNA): TGCAGCGTTGAAGCTCGGGGGGGCACAGATACGCAGTATTTT.

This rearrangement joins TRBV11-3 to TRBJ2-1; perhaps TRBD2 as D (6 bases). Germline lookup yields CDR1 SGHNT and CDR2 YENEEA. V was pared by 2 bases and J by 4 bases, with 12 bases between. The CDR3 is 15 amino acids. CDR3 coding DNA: TGTGCCAGCAGCTTAAGACGGGAGTTATACAATGAGCAGTTCTTC. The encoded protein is CASSLRRELYNEQFF.

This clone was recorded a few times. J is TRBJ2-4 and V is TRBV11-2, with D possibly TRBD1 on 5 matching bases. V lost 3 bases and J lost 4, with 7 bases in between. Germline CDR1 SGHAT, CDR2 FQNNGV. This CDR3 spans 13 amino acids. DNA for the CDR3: TGTGCCAGCAGCTTCAGGGTGAAAAACATTCAGTACTTC. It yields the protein CASSFRVKNIQYF.

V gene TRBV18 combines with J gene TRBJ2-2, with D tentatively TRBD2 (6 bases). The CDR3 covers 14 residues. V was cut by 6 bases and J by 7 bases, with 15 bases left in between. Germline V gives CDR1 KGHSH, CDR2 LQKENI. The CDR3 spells CASSPGGRIGELFF. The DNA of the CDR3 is TGTGCCAGCTCGCCCGGAGGGAGGATCGGGGAGCTGTTTTTT.

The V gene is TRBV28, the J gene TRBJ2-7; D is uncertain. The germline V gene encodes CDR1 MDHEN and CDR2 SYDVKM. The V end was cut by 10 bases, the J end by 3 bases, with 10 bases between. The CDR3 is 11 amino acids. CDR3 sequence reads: CATYSLYEQYF. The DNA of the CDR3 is TGTGCCACCTACAGTCTCTACGAGCAGTACTTC.

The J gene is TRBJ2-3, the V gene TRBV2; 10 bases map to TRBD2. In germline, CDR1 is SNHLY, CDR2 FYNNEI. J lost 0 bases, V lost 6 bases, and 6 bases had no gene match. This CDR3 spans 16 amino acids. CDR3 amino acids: CASRKLTSGSTDTQYF. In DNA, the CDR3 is TGTGCCAGCAGGAAACTGACTAGCGGGAGCACAGATACGCAGTATTTT.

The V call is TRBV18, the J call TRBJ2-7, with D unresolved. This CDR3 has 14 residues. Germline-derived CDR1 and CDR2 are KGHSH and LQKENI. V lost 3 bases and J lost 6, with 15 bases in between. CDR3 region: CASSPGDRHGEQYF. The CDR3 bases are TGTGCCAGCTCACCTGGGGATCGGCACGGCGAGCAGTACTTC.

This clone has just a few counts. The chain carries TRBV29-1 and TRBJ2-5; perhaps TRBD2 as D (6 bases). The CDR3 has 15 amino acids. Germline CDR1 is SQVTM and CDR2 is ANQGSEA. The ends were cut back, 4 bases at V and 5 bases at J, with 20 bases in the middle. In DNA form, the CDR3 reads TGCAGCGTTGGAGGTGGGGGGAGGCACCGGGAGACCCAGTACTTC. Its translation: CSVGGGGRHRETQYF.

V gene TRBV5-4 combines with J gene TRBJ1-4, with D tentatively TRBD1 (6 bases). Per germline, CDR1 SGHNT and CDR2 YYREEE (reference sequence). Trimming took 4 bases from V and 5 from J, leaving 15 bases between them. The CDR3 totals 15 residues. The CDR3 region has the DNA TGTGCCAGCAGCCGAACCCCTGGGACAAATGAAAAACTGTTTTTT. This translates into CASSRTPGTNEKLFF. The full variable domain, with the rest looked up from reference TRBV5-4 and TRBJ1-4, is ETGVTQSPTHLIKTRGQQVTLRCSSQSGHNTVSWYQQALGQGPQFIFQYYREEENGRGNFPPRFSGLQFPNYSSELNVNALELDDSALYLCASSRTPGTNEKLFFGSGTQLSVL.

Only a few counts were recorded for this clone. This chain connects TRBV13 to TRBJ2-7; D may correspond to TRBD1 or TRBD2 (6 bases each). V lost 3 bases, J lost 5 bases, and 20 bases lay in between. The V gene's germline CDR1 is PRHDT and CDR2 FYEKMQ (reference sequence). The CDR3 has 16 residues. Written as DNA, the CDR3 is TGTGCCAGCAGCTTCTTTACCTCCGGGGGCCGCCACGAGCAGTACTTC. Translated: CASSFFTSGGRHEQYF.

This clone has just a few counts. The CDR3 DNA reads as TGTGCCAGCAGTTCTCTACAAGAGACTGAAGCTTTCTTT. The encoded protein is CASSSLQETEAFF. V is TRBV28 and J is TRBJ1-1; D gene unclear. Germline V gene sequence: CDR1 MDHEN, CDR2 SYDVKM. The CDR3 consists of 13 residues. V shed 4 bases and J shed 5 bases, with 11 bases lying between them.

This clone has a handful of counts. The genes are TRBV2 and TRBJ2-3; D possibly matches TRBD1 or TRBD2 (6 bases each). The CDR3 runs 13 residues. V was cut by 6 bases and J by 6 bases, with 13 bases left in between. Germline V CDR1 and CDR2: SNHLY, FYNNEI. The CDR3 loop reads CASRKGGLDTQYF. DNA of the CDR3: TGTGCCAGCAGGAAGGGGGGACTGGATACGCAGTATTTT. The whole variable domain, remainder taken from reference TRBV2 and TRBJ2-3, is EPEVTQTPSHQVTQMGQEVILRCVPISNHLYFYWYRQILGQKVEFLVSFYNNEISEKSEIFDDQFSVERPDGSNFTLKIRSTKLEDSAMYFCASRKGGLDTQYFGPGTRLTVL.

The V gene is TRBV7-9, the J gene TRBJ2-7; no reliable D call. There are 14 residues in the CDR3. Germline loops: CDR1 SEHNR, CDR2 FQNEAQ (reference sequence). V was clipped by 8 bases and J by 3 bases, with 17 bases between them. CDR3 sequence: CASGKGSNFYEQYF. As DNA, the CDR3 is TGTGCCAGCGGGAAGGGAAGTAACTTCTACGAGCAGTACTTC. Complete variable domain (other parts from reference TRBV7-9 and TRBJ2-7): DTGVSQNPRHKITKRGQNVTFRCDPISEHNRLYWYRQTLGQGPEFLTYFQNEAQLEKSRLLSDRFSAERPKGSFSTLEIQRTEQGDSAMYLCASGKGSNFYEQYFGPGTRLTVT.

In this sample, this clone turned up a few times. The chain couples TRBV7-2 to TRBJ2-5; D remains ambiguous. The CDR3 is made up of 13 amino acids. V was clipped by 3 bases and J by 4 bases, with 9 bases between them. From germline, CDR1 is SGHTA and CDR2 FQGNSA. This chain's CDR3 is CASSFKGSETQYF. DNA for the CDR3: TGTGCCAGCAGCTTTAAAGGGTCAGAGACCCAGTACTTC.

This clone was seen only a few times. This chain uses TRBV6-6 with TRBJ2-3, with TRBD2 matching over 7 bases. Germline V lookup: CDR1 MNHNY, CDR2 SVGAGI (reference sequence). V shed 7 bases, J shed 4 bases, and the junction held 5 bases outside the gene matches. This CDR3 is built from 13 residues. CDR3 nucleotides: TGTGCCAGCACGTCCGGGAGGTCAGATACGCAGTATTTT. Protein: CASTSGRSDTQYF.

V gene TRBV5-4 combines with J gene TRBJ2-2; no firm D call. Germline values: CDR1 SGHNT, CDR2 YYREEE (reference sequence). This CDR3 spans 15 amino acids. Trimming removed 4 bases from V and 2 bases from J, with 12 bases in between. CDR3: CASSQDDGNTGELFF. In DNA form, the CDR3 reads TGTGCCAGCAGCCAAGATGACGGCAACACCGGGGAGCTGTTTTTT.

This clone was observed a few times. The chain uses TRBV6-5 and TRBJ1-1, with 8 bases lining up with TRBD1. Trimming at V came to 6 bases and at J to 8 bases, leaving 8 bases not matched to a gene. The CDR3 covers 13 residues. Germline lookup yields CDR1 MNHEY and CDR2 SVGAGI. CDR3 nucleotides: TGTGCCAGCAGCCCAATTAACAGGGGGGAAGCTTTCTTT. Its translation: CASSPINRGEAFF.

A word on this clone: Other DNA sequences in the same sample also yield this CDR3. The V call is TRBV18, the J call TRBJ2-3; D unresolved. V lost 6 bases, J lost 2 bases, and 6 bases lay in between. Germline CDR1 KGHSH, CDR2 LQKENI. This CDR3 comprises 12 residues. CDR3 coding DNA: TGTGCCAGCTCTCCCACCACAGATACGCAGTATTTT. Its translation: CASSPTTDTQYF.